A single T cell receptor (beta chain) is shown here with its context. Its target is unknown. The data belong to a study of cytomegalovirus exposure and HLA in healthy donors. Study results and caveats: Researchers reported in a later analysis that a missense DCLRE1C variant was tied to TCR beta V- and J-gene trimming. The authors enumerated over 150 TCR beta chains as linked to cytomegalovirus.

Germline V CDR1 and CDR2: SGDLS, YYNGEE. The CDR3 runs 16 residues. Germline trimming cut 6 bases from V and 0 bases from J; bases unmatched to any gene: 2. PCR involved 60 Vbeta and 13 Jbeta primers. Profiling relied on immunoSEQ multiplex PCR, and the TCRdb table lists in-frame clones only, not all of them. The table has 110,000 to 150,000 clones, about 82% seen once. The sequenced sample consisted of PBMCs. The chain links TRBV9 to TRBJ2-2; TRBD2 matches 13 bases. This clonotype was sampled from a woman between 40 and 55 years old in good health and CMV-seropositive. The CDR3 nucleotides are TGTGCCAGCACCGGGACTAGCGGGGCGAACACCGGGGAGCTGTTTTTT. Encoded protein: CASTGTSGANTGELFF. The full variable domain, completed using reference TRBV9 and TRBJ2-2, is DSGVTQTPKHLITATGQRVTLRCSPRSGDLSVYWYQQSLDQGLQFLIQYYNGEERAKGNILERFSAQQFPDLHSELNLSSLELGDSALYFCASTGTSGANTGELFFGEGSRLTVL.